This TCR beta chain was retrieved from a study of identical twins (dated by TCRdb to the mid-2010s). In terms of the full investigation: To test whether fetal clonotypes persist, this study deep-sequenced TCR alpha and beta repertoires from monozygotic twins, from unrelated adults of various ages, and from cord blood. To rule out contamination, the twin experiments were replicated at different times with different library preparation protocols. Points the paper makes about the study in general: Conclusions relied on cross-sectional statistical analysis, since the same donors could not be followed over many years. Fewer insertions were carried by abundant cord blood beta clonotypes; a weaker similar trend was observed in young adult naive repertoires, while no such trend was observed in memory repertoires. Out-of-frame TCR alpha sequences shared between twins showed an excess of low generation-probability sequences compared with coincidental sharing between unrelated individuals. Zero-insertion analyses could be partly confounded by invariant T cells such as MAIT and iNKT, though diverse VJ usage argued against such confounding for most clonotypes. In monozygotic twins, out-of-frame TCR alpha sharing was systematically underestimated by recombination models, although the models agreed with sharing between unrelated individuals. The excess sharing between twins in beta out-of-frame sequences was weaker because fewer shared sequences reduced the signal-to-noise ratio.

The library was built by means of 5' RACE. Sequencer: Illumina HiSeq 2000. Template switching added a universal primer binding site, and the final cDNA carried a unique molecular identifier that allowed TCR cDNA molecules to be counted accurately. Specific primers in the conserved constant-segment region were used to synthesize first-strand cDNA for the TCR alpha and beta chains. Each cDNA library was double barcoded, with a SMART-Mk sample barcode plus Illumina barcodes, to control for contamination. Two successive PCR steps introduced TruSeq adapter sequences along with Illumina sample barcodes. TCR alpha and beta cDNA libraries were sequenced on the Illumina HiSeq platform with custom primers. The study's own analysis went as follows. MiGEC processed the raw reads to extract unique molecular identifiers, while MiXCR was used to determine the CDR3 positions. For each individual, recombination models were inferred using an EM algorithm with the repgenHMM and IGoR tools. The tcR package in R was used for shared clonotype analysis, with sharing normalized by the product of cloneset sizes. To study raw recombination without the effects of thymic and clonal selection, out-of-frame nonproductive sequences were analyzed. TCRdb cleaned the public reads at Q25 with fastp, built clones with MiXCR and kept in-frame beta chains. Rows with one shared CDR3 protein collapse into an entry with the most common genes and DNA. Here the V and J calls rest on TCRdb's processing, not on the authors' analysis. A total of about 890,000 distinct CDR3 sequences appear in this sample, about 12% of them only once. In total, the top ten clones hold 1.5% to 2% of the sample.

Every donor was a healthy Caucasian. The twin cohort comprised three pairs of female monozygotic twins, all aged roughly 18 to 30 years. Peripheral blood mononuclear cells were the source from which RNA for the TCR libraries was isolated. There are many counts of this clonotype. The target of this receptor is not known. Qualities for individual bases were not recorded, and no much larger clone is one base off. Based on the germline V gene, the CDR1 and CDR2 sequences are KGHDR and SFDVKD. V is pruned by 0 bases and J by 0 bases, leaving 5 bases of the junction without a gene match. Measured from the cysteine to the phenylalanine, the CDR3 is 18 residues long. CDR3 DNA is the only sequence kept; it has 54 bases, read in frame from the first base. The same data also contributed to another study, on yellow fever vaccine responses in identical twins. That second report states: The T cell response to vaccination in identical twins was reported by the authors to appear partly convergent and partly personalized. In identical twins, the study followed T cell clones that responded to the vaccine with precision.

Input material: PBMCs. The receptor chain draws on TRBV24-1 and TRBJ2-2; TRBD1 agrees with 8 junctional bases. The clonotype comes from a woman younger than 30 in good health. Read as DNA, the sequence is TGTGCCACCAGTGATTTGAGGGACAGGTACTCGAACACCGGGGAGCTGTTTTTT. It is translated as CATSDLRDRYSNTGELFF.